Listed below are T cell receptor beta chains from one sample, sequenced in a study of identical twins. TCRdb called the 5' RACE reads again in MiXCR, with one record for every CDR3 protein. The data contain about 790,000 distinct CDR3 sequences, approximately 18% of them seen just once; the ten biggest clones take up 13%. These same data were also listed under a study on T cells expressing NK-cell markers.

The sequenced sample was PBMCs. These receptors originate from a woman aged 18-29 years in good health. Both conserved end residues are part of each CDR3. The order of the fields is CDR3 length, V gene, J gene, clone size, D gene, CDR3 DNA, CDR3 protein. D genes are given only for firm matches. Clone size is stated in some rows and not others, as once, few, many or a class when expanded.

16,TRBV4-3,TRBJ2-7,few,.,TGCGCCAGCAGCCAAGAGGTAACAGGGCCCTCCTACGAGCAGTACTTC,CASSQEVTGPSYEQYF
16,TRBV20-1,TRBJ1-1,few,.,TGCAGTGCTAGAGATCCGGGGAGTCAGGTGAACACTGAAGCTTTCTTT,CSARDPGSQVNTEAFF
16,TRBV7-9,TRBJ2-1,.,TRBD2,TGTGCCAGCAGCTCCCCGGTGCAGCGGGGCGACAATGAGCAGTTCTTC,CASSSPVQRGDNEQFF
14,TRBV9,TRBJ1-4,few,.,TGTGCCAGCAGCCTCAGGTCTACTAATGAAAAACTGTTTTTT,CASSLRSTNEKLFF
13,TRBV6-1,TRBJ2-3,.,.,TGTGCCAGCAGATCCCCTGGCGGGGATACGCAGTATTTT,CASRSPGGDTQYF
13,TRBV2,TRBJ2-5,.,.,TGTGCCAGCAGCGGGGGACTGGGGGAAACCCAGTACTTC,CASSGGLGETQYF
13,TRBV28,TRBJ2-1,few,.,TGTGCCAGCAGTCGCCGGGGAAACAATGAGCAGTTCTTC,CASSRRGNNEQFF
15,TRBV12-3/TRBV12-4,TRBJ2-3,few,.,TGTGCCAGCAGATCGGGGGCAGGTACAAGAGATACGCAGTATTTT,CASRSGAGTRDTQYF
13,TRBV5-1,TRBJ2-6,few,.,TGCGCCAGCAAAGCCGACTGGGCCAACGTCCTGACTTTC,CASKADWANVLTF
14,TRBV3-1,TRBJ1-2,.,.,TGTGCCAGCAGCCAAGCGACGGGAGGGGACGGCTACACCTTC,CASSQATGGDGYTF
13,TRBV30,TRBJ1-1,few,.,TGTGCCTGGAGTCTGGGGATGAACACTGAAGCTTTCTTT,CAWSLGMNTEAFF
15,TRBV20-1,TRBJ2-1,.,TRBD2,TGCAGTGCCATCAGAGGACTAGCGGGGGGTCATGAGCAGTTCTTC,CSAIRGLAGGHEQFF
11,TRBV7-9,TRBJ2-7,few,TRBD1,TGTGCCAGCAGTCGCGGACAGGGTTATGGCTTC,CASSRGQGYGF
15,TRBV6-5,TRBJ2-3,.,.,TGTGCCAGCAGTTCGGCCGGCCTCTCCACAGATACGCAGTATTTT,CASSSAGLSTDTQYF
15,TRBV11-2,TRBJ2-1,few,TRBD2,TGTGCCAGCAGCCCGTCTAGCGGGGGGAGGGATGAGCAGTTCTTC,CASSPSSGGRDEQFF
12,TRBV3-1,TRBJ2-7,few,TRBD2,TGTGCCAGCAGCCAACCCGGGAGGGCGCAGTACTTC,CASSQPGRAQYF
13,TRBV12-5,TRBJ2-5,once,TRBD1,TGTGCTAGTGCCCAGGGACAGGCGGAGACCCAGTACTTC,CASAQGQAETQYF
15,TRBV5-8,TRBJ2-5,.,.,TGTGCCAGCAGCTTGGGGGGCCATGGGGGGGAGACCCAGTACTTC,CASSLGGHGGETQYF
13,TRBV2,TRBJ2-1,.,.,TGTGCCAGCTCCACAGTGTCCTACAATGAGCAGTTCTTC,CASSTVSYNEQFF
14,TRBV5-1,TRBJ2-7,few,.,TGCGCCAGCAGTTATAACTCGGACACCTACGAGCAGTACTTC,CASSYNSDTYEQYF
11,TRBV29-1,TRBJ1-2,few,.,TGCAGCGTTGTTAGAAGCTATGGCTACACCTTC,CSVVRSYGYTF
18,TRBV10-2,TRBJ2-1,.,TRBD2,TGCGCCAGCAGGGAGGGGGTTCTAGCGGGAGGATGGCGTGGTGAGCAGTTCTTC,CASREGVLAGGWRGEQFF
12,TRBV12-3/TRBV12-4,TRBJ2-7,.,.,TGTGCCAGCAGTTTTACGCCGGGCGAGCAGTACTTC,CASSFTPGEQYF
17,TRBV19,TRBJ2-1,few,TRBD2,TGTGCCAGTAGTATACGTAGACTAGCGTTGGGCTACAATGAGCAGTTCTTC,CASSIRRLALGYNEQFF
16,TRBV12-3/TRBV12-4,TRBJ2-3,.,TRBD2,TGTGCCAGCAGTCCTCGTGACGGGGGGGCCACAGATACGCAGTATTTT,CASSPRDGGATDTQYF
15,TRBV12-3/TRBV12-4,TRBJ2-5,.,TRBD1,TGTGCCAGCAGTCATGGACAGGGGACACAAGAGACCCAGTACTTC,CASSHGQGTQETQYF
13,TRBV29-1,TRBJ1-2,.,TRBD1,TGCAGCGTTGATCCGACAGGGGGCCATGGCTACACCTTC,CSVDPTGGHGYTF
14,TRBV9,TRBJ2-1,few,.,TGTGCCAGCAGCGTATACAGAATCTCGGGTGAGCAGTTCTTC,CASSVYRISGEQFF
14,TRBV12-3/TRBV12-4,TRBJ1-4,.,.,TGTGCCAGCAGTAACTCGGGCGGCCATGAAAAACTGTTTTTT,CASSNSGGHEKLFF
14,TRBV7-9,TRBJ2-1,few,TRBD2,TGTGCCAGCAGCTTAAGTAGCGGGAGAAATGAGCAGTTCTTC,CASSLSSGRNEQFF
15,TRBV20-1,TRBJ2-7,.,TRBD2,TGCAGTGCTGGGAGACTAGCGGGAGGGACCTACGAGCAGTACTTC,CSAGRLAGGTYEQYF
15,TRBV6-5,TRBJ2-1,.,TRBD2,TGTGCCAGCAGTTACCGGTCGGGAGGAGGTAATGAGCAGTTCTTC,CASSYRSGGGNEQFF
13,TRBV20-1,TRBJ2-2,.,TRBD2,TGCAGTGCGGAGGGACTAGAGGCCGGGGAGCTGTTTTTT,CSAEGLEAGELFF
17,TRBV7-8,TRBJ2-1,few,TRBD2,TGTGCCAGCCTCCCGAGGTGGCTAGCGGGGGCAGGGAATGAGCAGTTCTTC,CASLPRWLAGAGNEQFF